A single sample is the source of the 30 T cell receptor beta chains below, sequenced in a study of response to subunit inactivated influenza vaccine. TCRdb reanalysed the RT-PCR reads using MiXCR and keeps one entry per CDR3 protein. The sample lists approximately 520,000 distinct CDR3 sequences; around 25% were seen once. The sample here was CD4+ T cells sorted from PBMCs, taken about 5 days after vaccination. These receptors were taken from a man aged 50-59 years who received an inactivated influenza vaccine.

This clonotype was seen a few times. The rearrangement uses TRBV5-1 and TRBJ2-5, with TRBD2 identical over 7 bases. Germline assignment: CDR1 SGHRS and CDR2 YFSETQ. The CDR3 extends over 14 amino acids. V was clipped by 4 bases and J by 5 bases; unmatched bases: 8. CDR3 amino acids: CASSPTDSGETQYF. CDR3 bases: TGCGCCAGCAGCCCGACTGATAGCGGGGAGACCCAGTACTTC.

This clonotype showed up many times. CDR3 residues: CASGQQGARNEQFF. The CDR3 coding sequence is TGTGCCAGCGGACAACAGGGGGCGAGGAATGAGCAGTTCTTC. The rearrangement joins TRBV3-1 to TRBJ2-1, with 9 bases identical to TRBD1. V lost 8 bases, J lost 7 bases, and 9 bases stayed unmatched. CDR1 and CDR2 (germline): LGHDT, YNNKEL (reference sequence). The CDR3 has 14 residues.

The genes are TRBV11-1 and TRBJ2-1, with TRBD2 as a possible D gene (6 bases). Looked up from germline, CDR1 is SGHAT and CDR2 is FQDESV (reference sequence). This CDR3 spans 13 amino acids. V dropped 5 bases and J dropped 9 bases, with 14 bases sitting between them. The CDR3 bases are TGTGCCAGCAGCACCGGGACTGCGGGTGAGCAGTTCTTC. This translates into CASSTGTAGEQFF.

V and J are TRBV7-9 and TRBJ2-3, with 8 bases lining up with TRBD2. Germline CDR1 and CDR2: SEHNR and FQNEAQ (reference sequence). The CDR3 is 16 residues long. J gave up 0 bases and V 5 bases, and 7 bases lay outside the gene matches. In nucleotides, the CDR3 is TGTGCCAGCAGCCAGAAGCGGGGGCTCAGCACAGATACGCAGTATTTT. As protein: CASSQKRGLSTDTQYF.

The V gene is TRBV15, the J gene TRBJ2-1, with unresolved D. With 0 bases removed from V and 12 bases from J, the gap between germline ends came to 12 bases. Germline-derived CDR1 and CDR2 are LNHNV and YYDKDF (reference sequence). The CDR3 has 13 residues. The CDR3 nucleotides are TGTGCCACCAGCAGAGATGGAGTTAGTACGCAGTTCTTC. Translated: CATSRDGVSTQFF.

Details on this clonotype: The junction departs from the called germline gene at one end, perhaps through a read error. The CDR3 here is CASSLEGKATDTQYF. The CDR3, as DNA: TGCGCCAGCAGTTTGGAGGGGAAGGCCACAGATACGCAGTATTTT. V and J are TRBV5-1 and TRBJ2-3; perhaps TRBD2 as D (6 bases). Germline CDR1 is SGHRS and CDR2 is YFSETQ. The length of the CDR3 is 15 residues.

This clonotype was seen only a few times. The genes are TRBV7-9 and TRBJ2-5; D ambiguous. V was cut by 5 bases and J by 9 bases, with 13 bases left in between. Germline V CDR1 and CDR2: SEHNR, FQNEAQ (reference sequence). This CDR3 is 12 amino acids long. CDR3 coding DNA: TGTGCCAGCAGCCCCCAGATCGGCGCCCAGTACTTC. Its protein is CASSPQIGAQYF.

This clonotype turned up a few times. The chain links TRBV28 to TRBJ2-3; possibly TRBD2 for D (5 bases). The CDR3 runs to 19 residues. Trimming cost V 4 bases and J 4 bases, with 27 bases left between them. CDR1 and CDR2 from the germline V gene are MDHEN and SYDVKM. CDR3 region: CASSYLALRSRARADTQYF. The CDR3 coding sequence is TGTGCCAGCAGTTACCTAGCTCTCCGATCTCGAGCACGGGCAGATACGCAGTATTTT.

This clonotype was seen more than once but under ten times. The chain employs TRBV20-1 and TRBJ2-7, with unresolved D. V was trimmed by 0 bases and J by 12 bases, leaving 12 bases between them. In germline, CDR1 is DFQATT, CDR2 SNEGSKA (reference sequence). CDR3 size: 11 residues. CDR3 coding DNA: TGCAGTGCTAGAGAGGGCAGGTCAACGTACTTC. Protein: CSAREGRSTYF.

The gene calls are TRBV5-1 and TRBJ1-2, with D perhaps TRBD1 (6 bases). The CDR3 covers 15 residues. Trimming left V 0 bases short and J 3 bases short, with 12 bases between. Germline CDR1 is SGHRS and CDR2 is YFSETQ. This CDR3 reads CASSLVPGADYGYTF. CDR3 bases: TGCGCCAGCAGCTTGGTGCCGGGGGCGGACTATGGCTACACCTTC.

This clonotype was counted only a few times. This chain connects TRBV4-3 to TRBJ1-1; 7 nucleotides align to TRBD1. The CDR3 extends over 15 amino acids. Germline CDR1 and CDR2: LGHNA and YSLEER. With 0 bases clipped from V and 4 bases from J, the junction kept 5 bases outside the gene matches. In nucleotides, the CDR3 is TGCGCCAGCAGCCAAGACCGACAGGGCGGCACTGAAGCTTTCTTT. This codes for CASSQDRQGGTEAFF.

This chain uses TRBV7-2 with TRBJ2-3; a weak D match, TRBD2 (5 bases). The CDR3 is 16 residues long. Trimming took 2 bases from V and 1 from J, leaving 13 bases between them. Germline-derived CDR1 and CDR2 are SGHTA and FQGNSA. CDR3 amino acids: CASSLTRDVGTDTQYF. The DNA for the CDR3 is TGTGCCAGCAGCTTAACGAGGGATGTAGGCACAGATACGCAGTATTTT.

The rearrangement uses TRBV7-9 and TRBJ1-1, with D unclear. Trimming cost V 8 bases and J 11 bases, with 18 bases left between them. The CDR3 covers 12 residues. Germline CDR1 SEHNR, CDR2 FQNEAQ (reference sequence). The CDR3 nucleotides are TGTGCCAGCGAGGGATCCACTGTTCCTGCTTTCTTT. This translates into CASEGSTVPAFF.

The chain recombines TRBV5-1 with TRBJ1-2, with TRBD1 matching over 8 bases. The germline CDR1 and CDR2 sequences are SGHRS and YFSETQ. Trimming at V came to 4 bases and at J to 4 bases, leaving 3 bases not matched to a gene. This CDR3 region has 13 residues. The CDR3 here is CASSETGAYGYTF. DNA of the CDR3: TGCGCCAGCAGCGAGACAGGGGCCTATGGCTACACCTTC.

The V gene is TRBV24-1, the J gene TRBJ2-3; 9 nucleotides agree with TRBD2. CDR3 length equals 15 residues. Germline CDR1 is KGHDR and CDR2 is SFDVKD. J gave up 1 base and V 3 bases, and 1 base lay outside the gene matches. CDR3 protein: CATSDPSGGTDTQYF. The CDR3 bases are TGTGCCACCAGTGATCCTAGCGGGGGCACAGATACGCAGTATTTT.

Points on this clonotype: At one boundary the junction diverges from the germline segment, which might be a read error. V and J are TRBV5-1 and TRBJ2-4, with D possibly being TRBD1 or TRBD2 (5 bases each). The CDR3 contains 14 residues. Germline loops: CDR1 SGHRS, CDR2 YFSETQ. The CDR3 nucleotides read TGTGCCAGCAGCCAAGGGACGGCCAAAAACATTCAGTACTTC. As protein: CASSQGTAKNIQYF.

This clonotype was seen a handful of times. This chain joins TRBV20-1 and TRBJ2-3; 7 nucleotides align to TRBD2. V was pared by 6 bases and J by 6 bases, with 6 bases of the junction left unmatched. From germline, CDR1 is DFQATT and CDR2 SNEGSKA (reference sequence). There are 12 residues in the CDR3. The CDR3 nucleotides read TGCAGTGCCCACGGGGGGATGGATACGCAGTATTTT. This codes for CSAHGGMDTQYF.

The sample holds a few counts of this clonotype. The chain is built from TRBV29-1 and TRBJ2-2, with D maybe TRBD2 (6 bases). With 7 bases removed from V and 0 bases from J, the gap between germline ends came to 12 bases. Germline CDR1 SQVTM, CDR2 ANQGSEA. CDR3 size: 14 residues. CDR3 nucleotide sequence: TGCAGCGCCCGGGACTTGACGAACACCGGGGAGCTGTTTTTT. Translation: CSARDLTNTGELFF.

This chain uses TRBV5-1 with TRBJ2-2; a possible D gene is TRBD1 (5 bases). Germline V lookup: CDR1 SGHRS, CDR2 YFSETQ. The CDR3 runs to 13 residues. Trimming removed 4 bases at V and 6 bases at J, with 10 bases between. This chain's CDR3 is CASSVDSAGELFF. The CDR3 DNA sequence: TGCGCCAGCAGCGTCGACAGTGCCGGGGAGCTGTTTTTT.

This clonotype has ten or more counts. The V gene is TRBV6-2 or TRBV6-3, the J gene TRBJ2-5; D is possibly TRBD1 (6 bases). V was trimmed by 3 bases and J by 1 base, leaving 15 bases between them. The germline gives CDR1 MNHEY, CDR2 SVGEGT. The CDR3 totals 16 residues. CDR3 sequence: CASSYPRGYGQETQYF. In nucleotides, the CDR3 is TGTGCCAGCAGTTATCCCAGGGGATACGGCCAAGAGACCCAGTACTTC.

V is TRBV12-3 or TRBV12-4 and J is TRBJ2-3; D gene uncertain. The CDR3 has 15 residues. V gave up 0 bases and J gave up 1 base, with 8 bases separating them. CDR3: CASSLAQARTDTQYF. CDR3 in DNA: TGTGCCAGCAGTTTAGCGCAGGCCCGCACAGATACGCAGTATTTT.

This clonotype was picked up a small number of times. The CDR3 DNA reads TGTGCCAGCTCACCATCGGTCTGGGAGGGGATAAAACACAATGAGCAGTTCTTC. It translates to CASSPSVWEGIKHNEQFF. V gene TRBV18 combines with J gene TRBJ2-1; 7 bases agree with TRBD2. In germline, CDR1 is KGHSH, CDR2 LQKENI. The CDR3 runs to 18 residues. V lost 2 bases, J lost 5 bases, and 15 bases stayed unmatched.

The genes are TRBV15 and TRBJ1-1, with D uncertain. Germline assignment: CDR1 LNHNV and CDR2 YYDKDF (reference sequence). The CDR3 extends over 16 amino acids. The V end lost 0 bases, the J end lost 5 bases, and 16 bases lay between the germline ends. The CDR3 nucleotides read TGTGCCACCAGCAGAGATCCACGGTCTGGAGGTACTGAAGCTTTCTTT. Translation: CATSRDPRSGGTEAFF.

V usage is TRBV7-2 and J usage is TRBJ2-1; possibly TRBD1 or TRBD2 for D (5 bases each). The CDR3 length is 14 residues. Trimming removed 5 bases from V and 3 bases from J, with 11 bases in between. Germline CDR1 SGHTA, CDR2 FQGNSA. In DNA, the CDR3 is TGTGCCAGCAGCCCGAGGGGAGTCTACAATGAGCAGTTCTTC. Residues: CASSPRGVYNEQFF. Based on the CDR3 plus reference TRBV7-2 and TRBJ2-1, the full variable domain is GAGVSQSPSNKVTEKGKDVELRCDPISGHTALYWYRQSLGQGLEFLIYFQGNSAPDKSGLPSDRFSAERTGGSVSTLTIQRTQQEDSAVYLCASSPRGVYNEQFFGPGTRLTVL.

The V gene is TRBV5-6, the J gene TRBJ1-6, with no clear D. Germline CDR1 and CDR2: SGHDT and YYEEEE. This CDR3 has 14 amino acids. The V end was cut by 0 bases, the J end by 5 bases, with 6 bases between. CDR3 bases: TGTGCCAGCAGCTTGGCGGGGAATAATTCACCCCTCCACTTT. Its translation: CASSLAGNNSPLHF. The entire variable domain, with the rest obtained from reference TRBV5-6 and TRBJ1-6, is as follows: DAGVTQSPTHLIKTRGQQVTLRCSPKSGHDTVSWYQQALGQGPQFIFQYYEEEERQRGNFPDRFSGHQFPNYSSELNVNALLLGDSALYLCASSLAGNNSPLHFGNGTRLTVT.

This clonotype was seen a handful of times. This rearrangement joins TRBV10-3 to TRBJ2-4; D unresolved. V dropped 3 bases and J dropped 2 bases, with 5 bases sitting between them. CDR3 length: 13 residues. Germline loops: CDR1 ENHRY, CDR2 SYGVKD. The CDR3 sequence: CAISEWSKNIQYF. CDR3 coding DNA: TGTGCCATCAGTGAATGGTCCAAAAACATTCAGTACTTC.

This chain links TRBV20-1 with TRBJ2-5, with D unclear. This CDR3 has 15 amino acids. Deletions cut 0 bases from V and 3 bases from J, with 14 bases between. Germline V gives CDR1 DFQATT, CDR2 SNEGSKA (reference sequence). The CDR3 sequence: CSAREARQFKETQYF. DNA for the CDR3: TGCAGTGCTAGAGAAGCGAGGCAGTTTAAAGAGACCCAGTACTTC.

This chain uses TRBV4-3 with TRBJ1-4; TRBD1 matches 7 bases. Germline trimming cut 0 bases from V and 7 bases from J; bases unmatched to any gene: 8. Germline CDR1 and CDR2: LGHNA and YSLEER. The CDR3 extends over 16 amino acids. Written as DNA, the CDR3 is TGCGCCAGCAGCCAAGAGGCTAGGGGGCGCGGTGAAAAACTGTTTTTT. It is translated as CASSQEARGRGEKLFF.

The V and J genes are TRBV4-3 and TRBJ2-3; tentatively, D is TRBD1 or TRBD2 (7 bases each). Germline values: CDR1 LGHNA, CDR2 YSLEER. This CDR3 comprises 17 residues. The V gene lost 2 bases and the J gene lost 4 bases, with 19 bases spanning the gap. The CDR3 sequence is CASSQTPQGSGADTQYF. The CDR3 DNA reads TGCGCCAGCAGCCAAACCCCACAGGGGAGCGGGGCAGATACGCAGTATTTT.

The chain carries TRBV15 and TRBJ2-1, with 14 positions matching TRBD2. In germline, CDR1 is LNHNV, CDR2 YYDKDF (reference sequence). V gave up 0 bases and J gave up 13 bases; unmatched junction bases: 11. The CDR3 runs 17 residues. Here the CDR3 reads CATSRDYPGTSGSGQFF. For the CDR3, the DNA is TGTGCCACCAGCAGAGATTACCCCGGGACTAGCGGGAGTGGTCAGTTCTTC.